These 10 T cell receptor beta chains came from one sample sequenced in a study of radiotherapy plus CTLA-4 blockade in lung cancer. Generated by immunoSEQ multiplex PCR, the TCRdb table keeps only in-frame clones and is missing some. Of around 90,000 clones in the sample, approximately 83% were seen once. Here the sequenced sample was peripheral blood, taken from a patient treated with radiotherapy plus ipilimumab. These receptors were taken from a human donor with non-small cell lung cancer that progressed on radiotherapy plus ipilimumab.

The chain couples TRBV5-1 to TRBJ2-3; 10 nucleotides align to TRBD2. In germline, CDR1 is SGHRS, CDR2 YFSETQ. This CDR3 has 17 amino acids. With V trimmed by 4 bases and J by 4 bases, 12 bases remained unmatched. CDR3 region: CASSAYGLAVSSDTQYF. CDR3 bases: TGCGCCAGCAGCGCATACGGACTAGCGGTCTCGTCAGATACGCAGTATTTT. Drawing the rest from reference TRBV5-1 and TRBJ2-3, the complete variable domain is KAGVTQTPRYLIKTRGQQVTLSCSPISGHRSVSWYQQTPGQGLQFLFEYFSETQRNKGNFPGRFSGRQFSNSRSEMNVSTLELGDSALYLCASSAYGLAVSSDTQYFGPGTRLTVL.

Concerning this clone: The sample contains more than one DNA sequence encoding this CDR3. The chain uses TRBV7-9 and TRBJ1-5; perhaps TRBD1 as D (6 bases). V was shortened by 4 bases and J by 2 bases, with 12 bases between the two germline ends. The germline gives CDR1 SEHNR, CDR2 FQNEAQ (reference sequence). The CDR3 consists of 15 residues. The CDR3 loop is CASSSTGPGNQPQHF. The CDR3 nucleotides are TGTGCCAGCAGCTCAACAGGGCCCGGCAATCAGCCCCAGCATTTT.

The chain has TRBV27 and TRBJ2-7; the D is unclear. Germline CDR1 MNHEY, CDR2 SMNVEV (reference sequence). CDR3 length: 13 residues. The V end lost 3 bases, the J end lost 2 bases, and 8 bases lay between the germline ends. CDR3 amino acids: CASSLGFAYEQYF. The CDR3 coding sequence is TGTGCCAGCAGTTTGGGTTTTGCCTACGAGCAGTACTTC.

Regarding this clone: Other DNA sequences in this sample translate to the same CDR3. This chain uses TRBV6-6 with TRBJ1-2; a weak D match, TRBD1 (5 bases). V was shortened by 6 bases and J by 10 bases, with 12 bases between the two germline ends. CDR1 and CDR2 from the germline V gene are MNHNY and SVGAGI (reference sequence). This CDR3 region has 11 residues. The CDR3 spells CASSRDPHYTF. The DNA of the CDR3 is TGTGCCAGCAGCCGGGACCCTCACTACACCTTC.

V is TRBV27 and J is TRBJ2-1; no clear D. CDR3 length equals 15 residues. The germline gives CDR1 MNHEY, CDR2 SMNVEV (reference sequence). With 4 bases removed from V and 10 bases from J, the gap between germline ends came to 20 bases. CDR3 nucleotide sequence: TGTGCCAGCAGTTCGCCCTGGGCCTACCCGAGGGAGCAGTTCTTC. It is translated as CASSSPWAYPREQFF.

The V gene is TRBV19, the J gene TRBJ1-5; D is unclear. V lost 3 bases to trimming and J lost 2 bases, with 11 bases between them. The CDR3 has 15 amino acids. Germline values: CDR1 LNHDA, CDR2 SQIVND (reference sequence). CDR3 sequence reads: CASSISAGGNQPQHF. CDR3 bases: TGTGCCAGTAGTATTTCAGCCGGGGGCAATCAGCCCCAGCATTTT.

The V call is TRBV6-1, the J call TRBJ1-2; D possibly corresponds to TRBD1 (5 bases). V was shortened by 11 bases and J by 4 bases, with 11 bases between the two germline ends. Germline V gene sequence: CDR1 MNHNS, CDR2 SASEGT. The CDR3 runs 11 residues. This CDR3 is CAGTGLYGYTF. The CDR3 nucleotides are TGTGCCGGCACAGGACTCTATGGCTACACCTTC.

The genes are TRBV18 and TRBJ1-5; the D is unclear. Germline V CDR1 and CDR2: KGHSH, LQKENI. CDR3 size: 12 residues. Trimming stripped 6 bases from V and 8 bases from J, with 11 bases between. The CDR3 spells CASSRSPEPQHF. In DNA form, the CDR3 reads TGTGCCAGCTCTAGGTCCCCCGAGCCCCAGCATTTT.

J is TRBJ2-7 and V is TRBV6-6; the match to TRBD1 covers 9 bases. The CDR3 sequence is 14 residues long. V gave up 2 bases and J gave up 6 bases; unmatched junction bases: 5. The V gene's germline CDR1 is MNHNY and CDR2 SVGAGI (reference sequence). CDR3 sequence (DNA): TGTGCCAGCAGTTACGGGACAGGGTTGACCGAGCAGTACTTC. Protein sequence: CASSYGTGLTEQYF.

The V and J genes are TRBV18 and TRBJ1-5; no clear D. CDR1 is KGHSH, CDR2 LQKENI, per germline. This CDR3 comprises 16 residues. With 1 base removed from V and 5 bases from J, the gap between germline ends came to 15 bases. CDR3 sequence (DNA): TGTGCCAGCTCACCACGGGGTCCAGGTGTGGATCAGCCCCAGCATTTT. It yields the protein CASSPRGPGVDQPQHF.